This entry is about one TCR beta chain. The data derive from a study of shared clonotypes between healthy human individuals. As for the study in general: Participating donors consisted of a couple of women and a few men aged 18 to 49.

Assay execution proceeded at the deep level. Here immunoSEQ multiplex PCR was the method, and the copy in TCRdb shows in-frame clones only, minus some. Here the sample spans 950,000 to 1,100,000 clones, about 76% being singletons. V was clipped by 2 bases and J by 0 bases, with 10 bases between them. The CDR3 extends over 16 amino acids. CDR1 and CDR2 from the germline V gene are WSHSY and SAAADI. This receptor was obtained from a man aged 18-30 years in good health. The chain uses TRBV10-2 and TRBJ1-4, with D hard to call. Material: memory CD4+ T cells sorted from blood. Subset defined: CD45RA-negative fraction. CDR3 DNA: TGCGCCAGCAGTGAGAATAGCCCTGCAACTAATGAAAAACTGTTTTTT. Protein sequence: CASSENSPATNEKLFF.